This T cell receptor beta chain was identified during a study of shared clonotypes between healthy human individuals. Turning to the study itself: Each donor had three CD4 naive, three CD4 memory, two CD8 naive and one CD8 memory plate. General observations from the study: Estimated clonotype richness was generally higher in naive than memory subsets.

Once extracted for a subset, genomic DNA was divided evenly among several immunoSEQ plates. Repertoires were generated with immunoSEQ multiplex PCR, while TCRdb's copy carries only in-frame clones and drops some. The sample holds some 630,000 clones; about two thirds are singletons and the top ten take less than 2%. Negatively enriched CD4+ T cells were divided by CD45RA into naive and memory. Comment on this clone: Antigen specificity is unknown.

CDR3 size: 14 residues. V was cut by 0 bases and J by 4 bases, with 9 bases left in between. The germline CDR1 and CDR2 sequences are MNHNS and SASEGT. The receptor comes from a woman younger than 45 in good health. Sequenced material: memory CD4+ T cells sorted from blood. Subset denoted: CD45RA-negative fraction. V is TRBV6-1 and J is TRBJ1-2; possible D gene TRBD1, 5 bases. The CDR3 bases are TGTGCCAGCAGTGAAGCGGGGGTAACCTATGGCTACACCTTC. This gives the protein CASSEAGVTYGYTF.